The clone carrying this T cell receptor beta chain was recorded at least ten times. What it binds is unknown. The entry originates in a study of post-analysis software for immune sequencing data. Study outcomes and limitations: Patients used a handful of TRBV segments, including TRBV5-6, TRBV5-1 and TRBV20-1, more often than controls. Clustering by F measure revealed strong co-clustering among samples prepared together in one batch. Among multiple sclerosis patients, normalized Chao1 diversity was significantly below that of controls.

Unique-molecular-identifier-tagged TCR beta cDNA libraries were used. T cells numbering roughly 0.95 to 10 million gave rise to roughly 0.5 million cDNA molecules. Via MiXCR, TCRdb re-called the PCR reads, giving one row per CDR3 protein. This table has 180,000 or so distinct CDR3 sequences, approximately 28% appearing once. The V end lost 6 bases, the J end lost 2 bases, and 13 bases lay between the germline ends. The germline V gene encodes CDR1 SQVTM and CDR2 ANQGSEA. The CDR3 consists of 13 residues. The source is a girl younger than 18 with multiple sclerosis. The rearrangement uses TRBV29-1 and TRBJ2-5; D is perhaps TRBD2 (5 bases). The sequenced sample consisted of blood. CDR3 nucleotide sequence: TGCAGCGTAGAGGGTTTGATACAAGAGACCCAGTACTTC. As protein: CSVEGLIQETQYF.